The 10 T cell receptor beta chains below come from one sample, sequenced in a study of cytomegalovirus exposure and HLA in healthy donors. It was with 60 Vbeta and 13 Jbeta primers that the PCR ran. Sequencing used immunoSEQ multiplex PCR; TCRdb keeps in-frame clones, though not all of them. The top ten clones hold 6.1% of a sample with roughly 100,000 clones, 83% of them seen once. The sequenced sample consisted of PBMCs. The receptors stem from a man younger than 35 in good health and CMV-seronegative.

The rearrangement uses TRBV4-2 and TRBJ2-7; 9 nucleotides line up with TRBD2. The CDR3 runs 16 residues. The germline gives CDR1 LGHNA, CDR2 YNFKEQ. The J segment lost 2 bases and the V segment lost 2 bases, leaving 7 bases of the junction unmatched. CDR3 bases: TGTGCCAGCAGCCAAAGGTTCGGGACTAGCACCTACGAGCAGTACTTC. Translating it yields CASSQRFGTSTYEQYF.

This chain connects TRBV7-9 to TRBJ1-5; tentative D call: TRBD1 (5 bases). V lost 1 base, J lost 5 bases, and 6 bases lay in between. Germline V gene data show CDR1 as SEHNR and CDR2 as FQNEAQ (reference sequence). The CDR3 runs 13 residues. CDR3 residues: CASSLVGDQPQHF. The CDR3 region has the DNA TGTGCCAGCAGCTTAGTAGGGGATCAGCCCCAGCATTTT.

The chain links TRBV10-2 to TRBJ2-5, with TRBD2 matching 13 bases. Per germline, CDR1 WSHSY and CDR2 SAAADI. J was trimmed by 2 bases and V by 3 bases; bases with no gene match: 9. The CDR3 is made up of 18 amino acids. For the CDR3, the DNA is TGCGCCAGCAGTGATAGCTTAGGACTAGCGGGAGTTCAAGAGACCCAGTACTTC. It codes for CASSDSLGLAGVQETQYF.

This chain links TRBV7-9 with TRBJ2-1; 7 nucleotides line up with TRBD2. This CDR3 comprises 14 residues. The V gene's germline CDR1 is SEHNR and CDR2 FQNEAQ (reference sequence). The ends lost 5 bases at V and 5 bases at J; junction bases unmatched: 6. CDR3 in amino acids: CASSRDYINNEQFF. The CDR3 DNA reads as TGTGCCAGCAGCCGGGACTATATAAACAATGAGCAGTTCTTC.

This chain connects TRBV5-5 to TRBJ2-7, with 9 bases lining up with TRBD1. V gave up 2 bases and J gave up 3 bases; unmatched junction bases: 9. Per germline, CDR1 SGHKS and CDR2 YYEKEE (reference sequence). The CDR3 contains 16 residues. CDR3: CASSFGPGTGIYEQYF. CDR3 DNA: TGTGCCAGCAGCTTCGGCCCCGGGACAGGGATCTACGAGCAGTACTTC. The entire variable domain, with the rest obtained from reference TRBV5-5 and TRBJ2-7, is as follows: DAGVTQSPTHLIKTRGQQVTLRCSPISGHKSVSWYQQVLGQGPQFIFQYYEKEERGRGNFPDRFSARQFPNYSSELNVNALLLGDSALYLCASSFGPGTGIYEQYFGPGTRLTVT.

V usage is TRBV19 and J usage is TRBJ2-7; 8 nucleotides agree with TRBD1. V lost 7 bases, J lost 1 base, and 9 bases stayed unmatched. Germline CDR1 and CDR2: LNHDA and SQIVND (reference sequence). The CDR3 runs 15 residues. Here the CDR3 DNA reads TGTGCCAGTAACCCCCGAGGGACAGGTTCCTACGAGCAGTACTTC. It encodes CASNPRGTGSYEQYF.

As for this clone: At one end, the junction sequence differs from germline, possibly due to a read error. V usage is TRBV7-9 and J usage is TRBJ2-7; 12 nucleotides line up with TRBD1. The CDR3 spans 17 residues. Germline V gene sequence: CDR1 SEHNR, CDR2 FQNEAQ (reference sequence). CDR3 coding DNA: TGTTCCAGCAGCAAGTGGGGGGACAGGGGGCCGGACTACGAGCAGTACTTC. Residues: CSSSKWGDRGPDYEQYF.

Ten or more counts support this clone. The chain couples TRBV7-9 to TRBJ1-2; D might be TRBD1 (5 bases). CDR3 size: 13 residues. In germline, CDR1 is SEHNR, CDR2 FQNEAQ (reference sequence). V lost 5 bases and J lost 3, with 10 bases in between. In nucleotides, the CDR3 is TGTGCCAGCAGCCACTTGACAGACTATGGCTACACCTTC. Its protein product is CASSHLTDYGYTF.

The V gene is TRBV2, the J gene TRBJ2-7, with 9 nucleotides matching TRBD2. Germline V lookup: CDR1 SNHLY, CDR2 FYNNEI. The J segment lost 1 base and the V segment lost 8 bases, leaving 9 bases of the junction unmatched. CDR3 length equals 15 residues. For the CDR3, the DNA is TGTGCCAGCGGAAAAGGGCTAGCGGGATCCTACGAGCAGTACTTC. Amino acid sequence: CASGKGLAGSYEQYF.

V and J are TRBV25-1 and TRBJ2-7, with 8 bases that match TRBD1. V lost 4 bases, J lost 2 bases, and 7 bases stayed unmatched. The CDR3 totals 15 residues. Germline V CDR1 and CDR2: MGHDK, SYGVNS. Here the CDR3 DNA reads TGTGCCAGCAGTGTTTCCTGGACAGGGCCCTACGAGCAGTACTTC. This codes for CASSVSWTGPYEQYF.